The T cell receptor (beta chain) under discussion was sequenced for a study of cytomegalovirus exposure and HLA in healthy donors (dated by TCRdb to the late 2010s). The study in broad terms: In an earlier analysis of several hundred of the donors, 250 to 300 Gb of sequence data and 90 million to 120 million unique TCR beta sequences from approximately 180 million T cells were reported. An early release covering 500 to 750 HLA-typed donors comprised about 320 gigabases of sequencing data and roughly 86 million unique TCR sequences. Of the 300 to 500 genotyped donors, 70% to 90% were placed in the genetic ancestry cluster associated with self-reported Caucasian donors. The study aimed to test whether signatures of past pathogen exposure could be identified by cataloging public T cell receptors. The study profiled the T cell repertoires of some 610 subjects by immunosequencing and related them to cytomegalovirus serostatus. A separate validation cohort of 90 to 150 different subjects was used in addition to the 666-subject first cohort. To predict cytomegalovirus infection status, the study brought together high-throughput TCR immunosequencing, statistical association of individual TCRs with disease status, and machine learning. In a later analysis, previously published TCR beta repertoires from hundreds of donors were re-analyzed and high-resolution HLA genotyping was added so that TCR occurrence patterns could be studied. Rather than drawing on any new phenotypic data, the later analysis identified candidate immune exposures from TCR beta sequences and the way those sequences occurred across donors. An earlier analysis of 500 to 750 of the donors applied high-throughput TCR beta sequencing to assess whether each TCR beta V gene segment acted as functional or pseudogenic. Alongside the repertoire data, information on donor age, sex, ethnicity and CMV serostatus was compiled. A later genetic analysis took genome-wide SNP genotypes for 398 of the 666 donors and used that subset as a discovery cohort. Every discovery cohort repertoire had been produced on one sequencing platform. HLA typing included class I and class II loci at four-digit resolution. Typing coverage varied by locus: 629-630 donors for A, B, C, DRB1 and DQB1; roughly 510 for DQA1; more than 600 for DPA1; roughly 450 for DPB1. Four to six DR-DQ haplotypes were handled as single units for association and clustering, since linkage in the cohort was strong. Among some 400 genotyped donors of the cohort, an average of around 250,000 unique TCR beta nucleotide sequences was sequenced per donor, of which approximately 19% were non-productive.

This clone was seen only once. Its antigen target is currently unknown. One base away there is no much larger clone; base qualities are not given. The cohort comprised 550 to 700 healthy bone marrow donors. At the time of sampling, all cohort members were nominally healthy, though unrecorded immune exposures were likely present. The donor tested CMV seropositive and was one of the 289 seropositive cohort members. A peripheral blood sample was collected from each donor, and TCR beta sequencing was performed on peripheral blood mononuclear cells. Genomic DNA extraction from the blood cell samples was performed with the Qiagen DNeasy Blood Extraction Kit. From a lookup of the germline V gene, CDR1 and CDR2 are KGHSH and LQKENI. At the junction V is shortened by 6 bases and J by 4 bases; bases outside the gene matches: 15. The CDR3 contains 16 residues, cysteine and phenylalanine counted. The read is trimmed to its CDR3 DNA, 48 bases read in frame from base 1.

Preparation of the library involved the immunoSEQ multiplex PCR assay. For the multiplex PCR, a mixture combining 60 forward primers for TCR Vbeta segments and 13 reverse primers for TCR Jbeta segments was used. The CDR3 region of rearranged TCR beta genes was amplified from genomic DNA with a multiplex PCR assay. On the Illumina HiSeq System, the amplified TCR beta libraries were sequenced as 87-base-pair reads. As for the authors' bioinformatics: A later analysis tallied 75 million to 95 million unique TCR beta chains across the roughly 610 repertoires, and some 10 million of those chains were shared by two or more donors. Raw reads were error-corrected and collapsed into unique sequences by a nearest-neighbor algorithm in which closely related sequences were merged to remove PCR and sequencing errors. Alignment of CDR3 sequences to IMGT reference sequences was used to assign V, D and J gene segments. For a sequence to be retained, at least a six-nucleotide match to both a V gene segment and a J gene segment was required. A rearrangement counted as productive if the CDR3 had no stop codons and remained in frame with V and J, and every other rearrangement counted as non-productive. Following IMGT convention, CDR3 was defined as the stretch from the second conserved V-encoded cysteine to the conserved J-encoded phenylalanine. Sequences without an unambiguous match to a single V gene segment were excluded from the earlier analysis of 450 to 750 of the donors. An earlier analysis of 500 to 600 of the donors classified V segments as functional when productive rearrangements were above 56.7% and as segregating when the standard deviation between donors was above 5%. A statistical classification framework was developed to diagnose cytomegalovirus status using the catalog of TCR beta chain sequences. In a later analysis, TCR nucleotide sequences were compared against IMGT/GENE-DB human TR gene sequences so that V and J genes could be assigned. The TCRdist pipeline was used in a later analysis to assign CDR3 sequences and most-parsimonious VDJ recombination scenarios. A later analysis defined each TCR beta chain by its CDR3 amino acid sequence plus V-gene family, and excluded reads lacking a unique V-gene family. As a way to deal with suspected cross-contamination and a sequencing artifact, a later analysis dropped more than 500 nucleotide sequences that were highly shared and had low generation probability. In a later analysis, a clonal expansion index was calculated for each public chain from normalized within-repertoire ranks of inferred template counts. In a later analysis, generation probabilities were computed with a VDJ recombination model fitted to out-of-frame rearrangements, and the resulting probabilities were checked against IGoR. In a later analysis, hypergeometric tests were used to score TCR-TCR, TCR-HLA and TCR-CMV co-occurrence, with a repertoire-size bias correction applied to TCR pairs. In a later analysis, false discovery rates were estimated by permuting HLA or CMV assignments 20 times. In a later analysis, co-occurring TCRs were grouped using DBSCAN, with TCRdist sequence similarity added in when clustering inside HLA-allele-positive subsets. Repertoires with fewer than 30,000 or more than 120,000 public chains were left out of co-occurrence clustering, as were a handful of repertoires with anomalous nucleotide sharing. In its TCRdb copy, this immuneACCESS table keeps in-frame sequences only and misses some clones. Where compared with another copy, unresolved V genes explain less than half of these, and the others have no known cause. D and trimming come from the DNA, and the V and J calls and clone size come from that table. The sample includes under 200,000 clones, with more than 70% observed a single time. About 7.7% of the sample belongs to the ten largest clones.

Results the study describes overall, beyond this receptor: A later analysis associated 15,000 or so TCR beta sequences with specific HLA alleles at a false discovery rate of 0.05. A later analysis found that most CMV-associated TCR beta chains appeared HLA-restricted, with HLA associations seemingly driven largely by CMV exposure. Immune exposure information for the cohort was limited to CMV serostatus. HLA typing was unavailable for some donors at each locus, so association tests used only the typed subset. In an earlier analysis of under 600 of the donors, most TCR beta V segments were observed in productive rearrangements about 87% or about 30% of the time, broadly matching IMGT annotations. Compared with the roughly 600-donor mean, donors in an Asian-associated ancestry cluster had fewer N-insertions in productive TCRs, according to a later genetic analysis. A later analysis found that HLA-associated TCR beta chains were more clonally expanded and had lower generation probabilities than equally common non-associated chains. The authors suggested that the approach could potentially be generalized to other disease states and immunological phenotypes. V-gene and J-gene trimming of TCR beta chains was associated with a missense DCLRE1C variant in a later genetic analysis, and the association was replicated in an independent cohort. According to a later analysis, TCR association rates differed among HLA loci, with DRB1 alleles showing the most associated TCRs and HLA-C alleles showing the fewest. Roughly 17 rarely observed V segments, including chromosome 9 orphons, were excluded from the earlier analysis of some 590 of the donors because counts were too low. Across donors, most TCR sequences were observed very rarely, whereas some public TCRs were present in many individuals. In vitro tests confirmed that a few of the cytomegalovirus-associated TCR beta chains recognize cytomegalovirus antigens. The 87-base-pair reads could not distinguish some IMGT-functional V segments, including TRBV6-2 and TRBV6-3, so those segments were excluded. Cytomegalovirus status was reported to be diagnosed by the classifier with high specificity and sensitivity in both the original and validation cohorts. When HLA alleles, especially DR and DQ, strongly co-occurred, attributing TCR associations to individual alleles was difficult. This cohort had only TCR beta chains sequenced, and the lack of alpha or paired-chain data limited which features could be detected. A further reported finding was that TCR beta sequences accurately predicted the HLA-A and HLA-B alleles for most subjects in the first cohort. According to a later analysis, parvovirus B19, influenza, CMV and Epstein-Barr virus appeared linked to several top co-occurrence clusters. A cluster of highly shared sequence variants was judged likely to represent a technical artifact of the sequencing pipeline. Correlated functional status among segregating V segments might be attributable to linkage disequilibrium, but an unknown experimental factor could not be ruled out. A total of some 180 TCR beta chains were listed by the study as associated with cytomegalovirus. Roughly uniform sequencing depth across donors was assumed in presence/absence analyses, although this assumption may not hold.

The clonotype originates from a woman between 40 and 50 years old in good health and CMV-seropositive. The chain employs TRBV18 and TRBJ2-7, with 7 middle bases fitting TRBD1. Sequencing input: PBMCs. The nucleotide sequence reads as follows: TGTGCCAGCTCGACTACCCACGAGGGGGCTAAATACGAGCAGTACTTC. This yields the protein CASSTTHEGAKYEQYF.